The source of this TCR beta chain is a study of shared clonotypes between healthy human individuals. Broader study findings: Larger estimated richness was generally seen in naive subsets than in memory subsets. Non-shared clonotypes had lower generation probabilities than clonotypes shared by all four sorted-subset donors. Naive CD4 clonotypes overlapped across a handful of donors at around 5%.

CDR1 and CDR2 from the germline V gene are MGHRA and YSYEKL. The CDR3 contains 15 residues. V lost 2 bases and J 3 bases, leaving 11 bases between the germline ends. Notes on this clone: Its cognate antigen is unknown.

The data were produced by immunoSEQ multiplex PCR, yet TCRdb's version contains in-frame clones alone and is incomplete. The table records around 750,000 clones, about 74% of them present only once. The sequence came from a woman in her 30s in good health. This sequence joins TRBV4-1 and TRBJ1-5; D unresolved. The sample consisted of memory CD4+ T cells sorted from blood. Noted subset: CD45RA-negative fraction. CDR3 amino acids: CASSQYGEINQPQHF. CDR3 nucleotides: TGCGCCAGCAGCCAATACGGGGAGATCAATCAGCCCCAGCATTTT.